This TCR beta chain was retrieved from a study of cytomegalovirus exposure and HLA in healthy donors (dated by TCRdb to about 2017). At the level of the whole study: In an earlier analysis of approximately 500 of the donors, 250 to 300 Gb of sequence data and approximately 100 million unique TCR beta sequences from roughly 180 million T cells were reported. Among around 400 genotyped donors of the cohort, an average of around 250,000 unique TCR beta nucleotide sequences was sequenced per donor, of which 15% to 20% were non-productive. Rather than using new phenotypic data, the later analysis identified candidate immune exposures from TCR beta sequences and from how often those sequences occurred across donors. Typing coverage varied by locus: roughly 620-640 donors for A, B, C, DRB1 and DQB1; approximately 500 for DQA1; more than 600 for DPA1; about 450 for DPB1. HLA typing covered class I and class II loci at four-digit resolution. Alongside the repertoire data, information on donor age, sex, ethnicity and CMV serostatus was compiled. Roughly 5 DR-DQ haplotypes were treated as single units for association and clustering because of strong linkage in the cohort. The study profiled the T cell repertoires of 666 subjects by immunosequencing and related them to cytomegalovirus serostatus. An early release that covered about 600 HLA-typed donors contained 250 to 350 gigabases of sequencing data and some 87 million unique TCR sequences. All discovery cohort repertoires had been generated using a single sequencing platform. Among the approximately 400 genotyped donors, around 81% belonged to the genetic ancestry cluster associated with self-reported Caucasian donors. A later genetic analysis took genome-wide SNP genotypes for about 65% of the roughly 670 donors and used that subset as a discovery cohort. The aim of the study was to test whether cataloging public T cell receptors could identify signatures of past pathogen exposure. In a later analysis, previously published TCR beta repertoires from 666 donors were re-analyzed and high-resolution HLA genotyping was added so that TCR occurrence patterns could be studied. An earlier analysis of around 580 of the donors used high-throughput TCR beta sequencing to judge whether each TCR beta V gene segment behaved as functional or pseudogenic. To predict cytomegalovirus infection status, the study brought together high-throughput TCR immunosequencing, statistical association of individual TCRs with disease status, and machine learning. In addition to the first cohort of several hundred subjects, a separate validation cohort of some 120 different subjects was used.

The cohort consisted of approximately 670 healthy bone marrow donors. All cohort members were sampled while nominally healthy, although unrecorded immune exposures were likely present. The donor tested CMV seropositive and was one of the 289 seropositive cohort members. A peripheral blood sample was provided by each donor, and peripheral blood mononuclear cells were used for TCR beta sequencing. Genomic DNA was extracted from the blood cell samples with the Qiagen DNeasy Blood Extraction Kit. As to this clone: Its antigen specificity is not known. Base-call qualities are not available, and no considerably larger clone is one nucleotide away.

The research as a whole found: The authors suggested that the approach could potentially be generalized to other disease states and immunological phenotypes. In a later analysis, the rate of TCR association differed among HLA loci, with DRB1 alleles having the most associated TCRs and HLA-C alleles having the fewest. Correlated functional status among segregating V segments might reflect linkage disequilibrium, but an unknown experimental factor could not be ruled out. Most TCR sequences were seen in very few donors, while some public TCRs were found in many individuals. In an earlier analysis of 500 to 650 of the donors, most TCR beta V segments appeared in productive rearrangements about 90% or about 30% of the time, broadly matching IMGT annotations. The classifier was reported to diagnose cytomegalovirus status with high specificity and sensitivity in both the original cohort and the validation cohort. The only immune exposure information available for the cohort was CMV serostatus. Because some donors lacked HLA typing at each locus, the association tests relied only on the typed subset. Roughly uniform sequencing depth across donors was assumed in presence/absence analyses, although this assumption may not hold. Only TCR beta chains were sequenced in this cohort, and the absence of alpha or paired-chain data limited detectable features. At a false discovery rate of 0.05, a later analysis linked 15,000 to 20,000 TCR beta sequences to specific HLA alleles. A later genetic analysis associated a missense DCLRE1C variant with V-gene and J-gene trimming of TCR beta chains, and an independent cohort replicated the association. When HLA alleles, especially DR and DQ, strongly co-occurred, attributing TCR associations to individual alleles was difficult. In vitro tests confirmed that a few of the cytomegalovirus-associated TCR beta chains recognize cytomegalovirus antigens. A group of highly shared sequence variants was considered likely to be a technical artifact of the sequencing pipeline. A later analysis found that HLA-associated TCR beta chains were more clonally expanded and had lower generation probabilities than equally common non-associated chains. Most CMV-associated TCR beta chains appeared to be HLA-restricted in a later analysis, and the HLA associations seemed to be driven largely by CMV exposure. A later analysis reported that several top co-occurrence clusters appeared linked to parvovirus B19, influenza, CMV and Epstein-Barr virus. A further reported finding was that TCR beta sequences accurately predicted the HLA-A and HLA-B alleles for most subjects in the first cohort. In the study, around 160 TCR beta chains were listed as associated with cytomegalovirus. According to a later genetic analysis, donors in an Asian-associated ancestry cluster had fewer N-insertions in productive TCRs than the roughly 700-donor mean. The earlier analysis of some 540 of the donors excluded about 16 rarely observed V segments, including chromosome 9 orphons, because counts were too low.

Library prep was done by the immunoSEQ multiplex PCR assay. For the multiplex PCR, a mixture combining 60 forward primers for TCR Vbeta segments and 13 reverse primers for TCR Jbeta segments was used. The CDR3 region of rearranged TCR beta genes was amplified from genomic DNA by a multiplex PCR assay. On the Illumina HiSeq System, the amplified TCR beta libraries were sequenced as 87-base-pair reads. Turning to the authors' computational methods: A later analysis counted 75 million to 100 million unique TCR beta chains across the 550 to 750 repertoires, and 10 million to 11 million of these chains were shared by at least two donors. Raw reads were error-corrected and collapsed into unique sequences by a nearest-neighbor algorithm in which closely related sequences were merged to remove PCR and sequencing errors. V, D and J gene segments were assigned by aligning CDR3 sequences to IMGT reference sequences. For a sequence to be retained, a match of at least six nucleotides was required to both a V gene segment and a J gene segment. Rearrangements were called productive when the CDR3 lacked stop codons and stayed in frame with V and J; all others were non-productive. CDR3 was defined according to IMGT convention as the region running from the second conserved V-encoded cysteine to the conserved J-encoded phenylalanine. The earlier analysis of fewer than 750 of the donors excluded sequences that lacked an unambiguous match to a single V gene segment. In an earlier analysis of approximately 610 of the donors, V segments were called functional above 56.7% productive rearrangements and were called segregating when the between-donor standard deviation exceeded 5%. To diagnose cytomegalovirus status from the catalog of TCR beta chain sequences, a statistical classification framework was built. V and J gene assignment, in a later analysis, came from comparing TCR nucleotide sequences with IMGT/GENE-DB human TR gene sequences. In a later analysis, CDR3 sequences and most-parsimonious VDJ recombination scenarios were assigned using the TCRdist pipeline. In a later analysis, each TCR beta chain was defined by its CDR3 amino acid sequence together with its V-gene family, and reads without a unique V-gene family were excluded. A later analysis removed 592 highly shared, low-generation-probability nucleotide sequences to deal with suspected cross-contamination and a sequencing artifact. In a later analysis, a clonal expansion index was calculated for each public chain from normalized within-repertoire ranks of inferred template counts. Generation probabilities in a later analysis came from a VDJ recombination model fitted to out-of-frame rearrangements, and those results were checked against IGoR. A later analysis scored TCR-TCR, TCR-HLA and TCR-CMV co-occurrence with hypergeometric tests, applying a repertoire-size bias correction to TCR pairs. A later analysis estimated false discovery rates by permuting HLA or CMV assignments 20 times. In a later analysis, co-occurring TCRs were grouped using DBSCAN, and TCRdist sequence similarity was added for clustering within HLA-allele-positive subsets. Co-occurrence clustering excluded repertoires with fewer than 30,000 or more than 120,000 public chains, plus five with anomalous nucleotide sharing. The clones in this table, taken by TCRdb from immuneACCESS, are in-frame only. Not every clone is retained; where verified, under half of the shortfall comes from an unresolved V gene, and the cause of the rest is unknown. V, J and clone size derive from that table, while D and trimming were established from the DNA sequence. A total of more than 150,000 clones appear in this sample, approximately 79% of them only once. The ten biggest clones cover more than 6.5% of the sample.

Source material: PBMCs. The sequence was obtained from a woman in her forties or fifties in good health and CMV-seropositive.

The nucleotide sequence reads TGTGCCACCGGACAGGAAAGGGGTCAGCCCCAGCATTTT. Protein translation: CATGQERGQPQHF. In this chain, TRBV15 is recombined with TRBJ1-5; TRBD1 agrees with 7 junctional bases. CDR1 LNHNV and CDR2 YYDKDF are derived from the germline V gene (reference sequence). Counted from cysteine to phenylalanine, this CDR3 has 13 amino acids. The kept DNA is CDR3 alone, 39 bases in frame from the first base. Ends trimmed: V by 8 bases, J by 6 bases; bases unmatched to a gene: 7.